The 20 T cell receptor beta chains below come from one sample, sequenced in a study of blood T cells in healthy people across ages (dated by TCRdb to the mid-2010s). Library preparation employed 5' RACE. TCRdb records Illumina HiSeq 2500 as the sequencer. The second PCR ran for roughly 7 to 12 cycles and used a J-beta primer mix along with a sample-barcoded 5' primer. TCRdb's own reprocessing of the public reads used fastp at Q25 and MiXCR and kept productive beta chains. Every entry covers one CDR3 protein and lists the most common genes and DNA from its rows. This sample holds approximately 1.5 million distinct CDR3 sequences; almost 35% were observed only once. In total, the top ten clones hold approximately 11% of the sample. Sequencing used blood. The receptors shown here come from a woman younger than 45 in good health.

The genes are TRBV6-1 and TRBJ2-2, with a weak D call TRBD1 (5 bases). CDR3 length: 17 amino acids. Germline loops: CDR1 MNHNS, CDR2 SASEGT. V lost 0 bases and J lost 5, with 16 bases in between. The CDR3: CASSEASKGPFTGELFF. The CDR3 nucleotides read TGTGCCAGCAGTGAAGCGTCCAAGGGGCCATTTACCGGGGAGCTGTTTTTT.

This clonotype has only a few counts. V usage is TRBV6-5 and J usage is TRBJ2-5, with 8 bases matching TRBD1. The germline CDR1 and CDR2 sequences are MNHEY and SVGAGI. The CDR3 runs to 13 residues. V shed 10 bases, J shed 0 bases, and the junction held 4 bases outside the gene matches. Here the CDR3 reads CATSDRDQETQYF. The CDR3 nucleotides are TGTGCCACCTCGGACAGGGACCAAGAGACCCAGTACTTC.

CDR3 coding DNA: TGTGCCAGCAGCCAGCCCGGACCGAACACTGAAGCTTTCTTT. Translated, it gives CASSQPGPNTEAFF. The V and J genes are TRBV3-1 and TRBJ1-1, with unresolved D. The germline V gene encodes CDR1 LGHDT and CDR2 YNNKEL (reference sequence). V was clipped by 3 bases and J by 1 base, with 9 bases between them. This CDR3 contains 14 residues.

This clonotype was detected a few times. The rearrangement uses TRBV13 and TRBJ2-7; D perhaps matches TRBD1 (5 bases). CDR1 is PRHDT and CDR2 is FYEKMQ in the germline V gene (reference sequence). The CDR3 spans 17 residues. The V gene lost 5 bases and the J gene lost 3 bases, with 23 bases spanning the gap. CDR3 DNA: TGTGCCAGCAGCGGAACTGGGGCTAGTGGGGCCTACTACGAGCAGTACTTC. Translated, it gives CASSGTGASGAYYEQYF.

The table lists this clonotype with a few counts. The CDR3 protein is CAIRSEGQGIEAFF. In nucleotides, the CDR3 is TGTGCCATCAGGTCAGAGGGACAGGGGATTGAAGCTTTCTTT. The genes are TRBV10-3 and TRBJ1-1; 10 bases are shared with TRBD1. Trimming at V came to 6 bases and at J to 7 bases, leaving 8 bases not matched to a gene. The germline gives CDR1 ENHRY, CDR2 SYGVKD. CDR3 length equals 14 residues.

The rearrangement joins TRBV11-2 to TRBJ2-1; D remains ambiguous. Trimming shortened V by 0 bases and J by 7 bases, and 16 bases separated the two germline ends. CDR1 is SGHAT, CDR2 FQNNGV, per germline. This CDR3 region has 16 residues. The CDR3: CASSLDKGWYRNEQFF. CDR3 DNA sequence: TGTGCCAGCAGCTTAGATAAGGGCTGGTACAGAAATGAGCAGTTCTTC.

V usage is TRBV12-3 or TRBV12-4 and J usage is TRBJ2-5; D could derive from TRBD1 or TRBD2 (5 bases each). The length of the CDR3 is 20 residues. V was clipped by 6 bases and J by 4 bases, with 33 bases between them. CDR3 loop: CASSLGGITFGFGIVETQYF. The CDR3 DNA sequence: TGTGCCAGCAGCCTTGGGGGTATCACGTTCGGGTTTGGAATTGTAGAGACCCAGTACTTC.

This clonotype was observed a few times. The chain is built from TRBV20-1 and TRBJ2-6, with a weak D call TRBD1 (5 bases). Trimming stripped 5 bases from V and 7 bases from J, with 15 bases between. Germline V gene lookup returns CDR1 DFQATT and CDR2 SNEGSKA (reference sequence). The CDR3 has 14 amino acids. The CDR3 spells CSAPDSPGANVLTF. For the CDR3, the DNA is TGCAGTGCTCCAGACAGTCCCGGAGCCAACGTCCTGACTTTC.

The rearrangement links TRBV4-1 to TRBJ1-2; no clear D. Trimming cost V 0 bases and J 7 bases, with 12 bases left between them. Germline V gene data show CDR1 as MGHRA and CDR2 as YSYEKL. The CDR3 runs to 14 residues. CDR3 sequence reads: CASSQDSLIPGYTF. DNA for the CDR3: TGCGCCAGCAGCCAAGATTCACTAATCCCTGGCTACACCTTC.

This clonotype turned up a few times. The rearrangement links TRBV29-1 to TRBJ2-2; 8 bases are shared with TRBD1. J was trimmed by 8 bases and V by 7 bases; bases with no gene match: 15. The germline CDR1 and CDR2 sequences are SQVTM and ANQGSEA. This CDR3 region has 15 residues. CDR3 protein: CSALAQGANMGELFF. The CDR3 region has the DNA TGCAGCGCCCTCGCTCAGGGGGCAAATATGGGGGAGCTGTTTTTT.

The CDR3 sequence is CASSPPSGGGETQYF. CDR3 nucleotides: TGTGCCAGCAGTCCTCCTAGCGGGGGGGGAGAGACCCAGTACTTC. V is TRBV6-2 or TRBV6-3 and J is TRBJ2-5; 12 bases fit TRBD2. The CDR3 has 15 amino acids. Germline V lookup: CDR1 MNHEY, CDR2 SVGEGT. V was pared by 5 bases and J by 4 bases, with 5 bases of the junction left unmatched.

The chain uses TRBV20-1 and TRBJ2-3; 14 positions agree with TRBD2. After removal of 4 bases from V and 4 bases from J, the junction contained 13 bases not matched to a gene. The length of the CDR3 is 18 residues. Germline V CDR1 and CDR2: DFQATT, SNEGSKA (reference sequence). CDR3 loop: CSATGTSGGGIYPDTQYF. The CDR3 bases are TGCAGTGCTACCGGGACTAGCGGGGGAGGGATTTATCCAGATACGCAGTATTTT.

Comment on this clonotype: A much larger clone lies a single base off, so this may be a read error. The chain links TRBV29-1 to TRBJ2-5, with unresolved D. The germline CDR1 and CDR2 sequences are SQVTM and ANQGSEA. The CDR3 runs 13 residues. This CDR3 is CSVAWGSQGTQYF. CDR3 nucleotides: TGCAGCGTTGCGTGGGGTTCCCAAGGGACCCAGTACTTC.

The V call is TRBV7-8, the J call TRBJ2-7, with 7 bases that match TRBD2. Per the germline V gene, CDR1 is SGHVS and CDR2 is FQNEAQ. The V gene end was trimmed by 6 bases and the J gene end by 5 bases; junction bases not matched to a gene: 19. The length of the CDR3 is 17 residues. The CDR3 here is CASSGRVEQRGEDEQYF. CDR3 coding DNA: TGTGCCAGCAGTGGCAGAGTCGAGCAACGGGGGGAGGACGAGCAGTACTTC.

The chain links TRBV6-6 to TRBJ1-2; weak D call: TRBD1 (5 bases). The germline V gene encodes CDR1 MNHNY and CDR2 SVGAGI (reference sequence). CDR3 size: 13 residues. The V gene lost 6 bases and the J gene lost 7 bases, with 15 bases spanning the gap. The CDR3 DNA reads TGTGCCAGCAGGGAAGGGGACTCTGGTGGCTACACCTTC. It specifies CASREGDSGGYTF.

The chain combines TRBV6-6 with TRBJ2-3; D not resolved. Germline V lookup: CDR1 MNHNY, CDR2 SVGAGI (reference sequence). CDR3 size: 17 residues. V was pared by 0 bases and J by 1 base, with 14 bases between. The CDR3 spells CASSYSARTFRTDTQYF. The CDR3 coding sequence is TGTGCCAGCAGTTACTCGGCCAGAACATTTCGCACAGATACGCAGTATTTT.

The rearrangement uses TRBV2 and TRBJ1-1; D gene uncertain. Germline V gene data show CDR1 as SNHLY and CDR2 as FYNNEI. This CDR3 is 14 amino acids long. V lost 3 bases and J lost 1, with 9 bases in between. CDR3 loop: CASSETLRNTEAFF. As DNA, the CDR3 is TGTGCCAGCAGTGAGACACTCCGGAACACTGAAGCTTTCTTT.

This chain joins TRBV28 and TRBJ2-3; D call uncertain. The CDR3 totals 15 residues. The germline V and J ends were trimmed by 8 bases and 3 bases, with 18 bases remaining between them. From germline, CDR1 is MDHEN and CDR2 SYDVKM. CDR3 in DNA: TGTGCCAGCTCGGTCGGGCGCACGGCGACAGATACGCAGTATTTT. Translated: CASSVGRTATDTQYF.

There are many counts of this clonotype. This chain uses TRBV7-2 with TRBJ2-3; D ambiguous. Germline loops: CDR1 SGHTA, CDR2 FQGNSA. The CDR3 runs 14 residues. V lost 5 bases and J 1 base, leaving 10 bases between the germline ends. The CDR3 bases are TGTGCCAGCAGCACCAGAACGGGCACAGATACGCAGTATTTT. This encodes CASSTRTGTDTQYF.

This chain connects TRBV7-2 to TRBJ2-2, with 14 bases aligning to TRBD2. The germline CDR1 and CDR2 sequences are SGHTA and FQGNSA. Trimming removed 5 bases from V and 8 bases from J; junction bases left unmatched: 7. The CDR3 runs 16 residues. The CDR3 bases are TGTGCCAGCAGCATACTCGGACTAGCGGGAGGAGGGGAGCTGTTTTTT. Its translation is CASSILGLAGGGELFF.